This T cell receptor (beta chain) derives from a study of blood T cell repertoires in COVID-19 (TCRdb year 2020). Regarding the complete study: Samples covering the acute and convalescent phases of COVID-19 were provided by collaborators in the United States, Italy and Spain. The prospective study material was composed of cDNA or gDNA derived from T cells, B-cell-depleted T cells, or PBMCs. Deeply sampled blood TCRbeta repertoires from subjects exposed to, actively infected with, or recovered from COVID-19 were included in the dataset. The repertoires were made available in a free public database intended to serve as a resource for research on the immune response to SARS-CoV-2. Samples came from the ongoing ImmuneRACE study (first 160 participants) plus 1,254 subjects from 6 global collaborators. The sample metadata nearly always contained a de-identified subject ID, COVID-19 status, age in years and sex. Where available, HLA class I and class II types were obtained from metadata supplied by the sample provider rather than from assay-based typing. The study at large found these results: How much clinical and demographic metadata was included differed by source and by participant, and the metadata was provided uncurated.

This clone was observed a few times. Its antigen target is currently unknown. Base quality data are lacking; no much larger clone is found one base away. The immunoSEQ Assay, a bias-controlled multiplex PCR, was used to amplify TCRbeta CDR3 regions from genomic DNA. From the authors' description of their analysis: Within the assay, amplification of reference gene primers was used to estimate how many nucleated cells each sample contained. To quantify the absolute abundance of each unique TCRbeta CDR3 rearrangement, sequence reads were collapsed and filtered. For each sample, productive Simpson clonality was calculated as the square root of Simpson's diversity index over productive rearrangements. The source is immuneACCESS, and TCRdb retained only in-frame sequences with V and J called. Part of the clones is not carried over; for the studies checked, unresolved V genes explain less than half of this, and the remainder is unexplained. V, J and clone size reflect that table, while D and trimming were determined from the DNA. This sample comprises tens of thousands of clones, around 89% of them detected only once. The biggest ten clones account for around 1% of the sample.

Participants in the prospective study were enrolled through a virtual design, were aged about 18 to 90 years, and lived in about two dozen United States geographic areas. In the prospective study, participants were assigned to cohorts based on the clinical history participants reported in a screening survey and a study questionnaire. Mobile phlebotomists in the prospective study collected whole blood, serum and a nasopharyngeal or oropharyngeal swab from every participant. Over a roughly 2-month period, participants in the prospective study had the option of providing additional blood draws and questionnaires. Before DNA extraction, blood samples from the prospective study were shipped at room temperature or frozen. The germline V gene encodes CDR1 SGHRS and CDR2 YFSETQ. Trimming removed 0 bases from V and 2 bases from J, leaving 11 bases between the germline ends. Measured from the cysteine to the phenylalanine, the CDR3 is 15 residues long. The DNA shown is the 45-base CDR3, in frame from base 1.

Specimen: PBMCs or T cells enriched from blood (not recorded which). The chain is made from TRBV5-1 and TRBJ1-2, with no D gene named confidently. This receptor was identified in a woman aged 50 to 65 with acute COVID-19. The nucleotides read TGCGCCAGCAGCTTGGAGGCGGGTGTCAACTATGGCTACACCTTC. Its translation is CASSLEAGVNYGYTF.